This T cell receptor beta chain was observed in a study of T-cell memory formation after mild COVID-19. Overall study: Most TCR clusters belonged to a single donor.

From the 5' RACE reads, TCRdb called clonotypes with MiXCR, one entry per CDR3 protein. In the table there are approximately 100,000 distinct CDR3 sequences, 11% of which are singletons. This clonotype was seen a single time. Its antigen is as yet unknown. V was pared by 2 bases and J by 1 base, with 8 bases between. Germline CDR1 is MNHEY and CDR2 is SVGAGI. This CDR3 is 14 amino acids long. Findings of the study overall: CD4+ contracting clones lay mainly in CM and EM, CD8+ ones in EMRA. Proof of SARS-CoV-2 specificity was absent for the second-wave clones that crested on day 37.

The sequenced material came from PBMCs or a T cell subset sorted from them (not recorded which). The V and J genes are TRBV6-5 and TRBJ1-2; D unclear. The source of this sequence is a man aged 18 to 29 who had mild COVID-19 (a few samples of this study predate the infection). Cell type and time point are not known. CDR3: CASSYRVGNYGYTF. CDR3 in DNA: TGTGCCAGCAGTTACCGGGTTGGTAACTATGGCTACACCTTC.